The 10 T cell receptor beta chains below were found in one sample sequenced in a study of blood T cell repertoires in COVID-19. Sequencing was performed with immunoSEQ multiplex PCR; in TCRdb, only in-frame clones are kept and a portion is missing. Among about 170,000 clones listed, 80% to 90% were seen once. Sequencing used peripheral blood. These receptors were collected from a woman aged 80 or over with COVID-19, enrolled during active disease.

The chain is built from TRBV6-2 or TRBV6-3 and TRBJ2-3, with D tentatively TRBD2 (7 bases). Trimming pared 5 bases from V and 3 bases from J, leaving 21 bases between. Germline V gene sequence: CDR1 MNHEY, CDR2 SVGEGT. This CDR3 is built from 17 residues. The CDR3 loop reads CASSHPSGGPGTDTQYF. The CDR3 nucleotides are TGTGCCAGCAGTCACCCCTCCGGGGGGCCGGGTACAGATACGCAGTATTTT.

V is TRBV10-1 and J is TRBJ2-3; maybe TRBD1 (5 bases). This CDR3 region has 15 residues. The V end lost 7 bases, the J end lost 0 bases, and 14 bases lay between the germline ends. The germline gives CDR1 WNHNN, CDR2 SYGVQD (reference sequence). CDR3 sequence (DNA): TGCGCCAGCACCGACTCAGGGTCTAGCACAGATACGCAGTATTTT. This gives the protein CASTDSGSSTDTQYF.

This clone was seen only once. The genes are TRBV6-2 or TRBV6-3 and TRBJ2-3; the match to TRBD2 covers 10 bases. There are 16 residues in the CDR3. V shed 5 bases, J shed 2 bases, and the junction held 7 bases outside the gene matches. CDR1 MNHEY and CDR2 SVGEGT come from the germline V gene. DNA for the CDR3: TGTGCCAGCAGTCAGGCTGGGACTAGCGTCACAGATACGCAGTATTTT. Translated, it gives CASSQAGTSVTDTQYF.

This clone was counted between two and nine times. The chain combines TRBV7-3 with TRBJ2-2; D is undetermined. V was shortened by 3 bases and J by 1 base, with 6 bases between the two germline ends. The CDR3 has 14 amino acids. Germline values: CDR1 SGHTA, CDR2 FQGTGA. The CDR3 spells CASSFRLNTGELFF. CDR3 DNA sequence: TGTGCCAGCAGCTTCAGGCTGAACACCGGGGAGCTGTTTTTT.

The chain recombines TRBV28 with TRBJ1-3, with unresolved D. The CDR3 totals 16 residues. Looked up from germline, CDR1 is MDHEN and CDR2 is SYDVKM. Deletions cut 3 bases from V and 1 base from J, with 13 bases between. CDR3 residues: CASSLSWSGSGNTIYF. In DNA form, the CDR3 reads TGTGCCAGCAGTTTGTCTTGGTCGGGGTCTGGAAACACCATATATTTT.

There are a few counts of this clone. The chain couples TRBV24-1 to TRBJ2-3; D may be TRBD1 (5 bases). Per the germline V gene, CDR1 is KGHDR and CDR2 is SFDVKD. This CDR3 has 14 amino acids. V lost 8 bases and J 7 bases, leaving 18 bases between the germline ends. The CDR3 loop is CATTTLRVSYTQYF. The CDR3 nucleotides read TGTGCCACCACCACTCTCAGGGTAAGCTATACGCAGTATTTT.

The chain joins TRBV6-1 to TRBJ2-3; 8 bases agree with TRBD2. V gave up 5 bases and J gave up 0 bases; unmatched junction bases: 1. CDR3 length: 14 amino acids. Germline CDR1 and CDR2: MNHNS and SASEGT. CDR3: CASSKRESTDTQYF. The CDR3 DNA follows: TGTGCCAGCAGTAAGCGGGAGAGCACAGATACGCAGTATTTT.

This chain links TRBV28 with TRBJ2-6; 7 positions agree with TRBD2. With V trimmed by 7 bases and J by 2 bases, 5 bases remained unmatched. Germline V CDR1 and CDR2: MDHEN, SYDVKM. The CDR3 contains 15 residues. The DNA for the CDR3 is TGTGCCAGCACCCGGGGAGGGGCTGGGGCCAACGTCCTGACTTTC. Encoded protein: CASTRGGAGANVLTF.

The rearrangement uses TRBV28 and TRBJ2-7; D may be TRBD2 (6 bases). This CDR3 is built from 12 residues. CDR1 and CDR2 from the germline V gene are MDHEN and SYDVKM. V lost 5 bases and J lost 4, with 9 bases in between. In DNA, the CDR3 is TGTGCCAGCAGTGTACTAGCTTACGAGCAGTACTTC. It encodes CASSVLAYEQYF.

This chain connects TRBV12-3 or TRBV12-4 to TRBJ1-6, with D possibly TRBD1 on 5 matching bases. The CDR3 is made up of 13 amino acids. Trimming pared 3 bases from V and 13 bases from J, leaving 13 bases between. Here the CDR3 DNA reads TGTGCCAGCAGTTTCAGGGAGGGACGCCCCCTCCACTTT. Protein sequence: CASSFREGRPLHF.